One and the same sample provided the 8 T cell receptor beta chains below, sequenced in a study of Ad26.COV2.S vaccination and SARS-CoV-2 variants. Treatment denoted: some 19 received Ad26.COV2.S at low or high dose, single or two shots; 5 received placebo; per-sample allocation not given. Specimens were obtained on day 63 following the first vaccine or placebo injection. This table comes from immunoSEQ multiplex PCR, and its TCRdb copy is limited to in-frame clones, with some not included. Among around 450,000 clones listed, roughly 89% were seen once. The source was peripheral blood, collected in a trial of Ad26.COV2.S vaccine versus placebo. Source of these receptors: a person aged 18-65 years who received the Ad26.COV2.S COVID-19 vaccine or a placebo.

The CDR3 here is CASSSGPVEQYF. The CDR3 DNA sequence: TGTGCCAGCAGCTCCGGCCCGGTCGAGCAGTACTTC. The chain carries TRBV7-6 and TRBJ2-7; D is unclear. The germline V gene encodes CDR1 SGHVS and CDR2 FNYEAQ. The V gene lost 4 bases and the J gene lost 6 bases, with 10 bases spanning the gap. The CDR3 runs to 12 residues.

The chain recombines TRBV15 with TRBJ2-7; 7 nucleotides line up with TRBD2. V lost 1 base to trimming and J lost 2 bases; unmatched junction nucleotides: 2. The CDR3 covers 14 residues. CDR1 and CDR2 from the germline V gene are LNHNV and YYDKDF (reference sequence). The DNA of the CDR3 is TGTGCCACCAGCAGAGCACGGGGGGCCTACGAGCAGTACGTC. Amino acid sequence: CATSRARGAYEQYV.

CDR3 loop: CASSRRGPSKDGYTF. CDR3 nucleotide sequence: TGCGCCAGCAGCCGCCGAGGTCCATCCAAGGATGGCTACACCTTC. The chain combines TRBV4-1 with TRBJ1-2; no clear D. CDR1 and CDR2 from the germline V gene are MGHRA and YSYEKL. There are 15 residues in the CDR3. V lost 4 bases and J 6 bases, leaving 18 bases between the germline ends.

DNA for the CDR3: TGTGCCAGCAGCTTGGGGGCTAGCGGGGGCCCCACAGATACGCAGTATTTT. Amino acids: CASSLGASGGPTDTQYF. V is TRBV5-4 and J is TRBJ2-3, with 10 bases fitting TRBD2. Trimming at V came to 0 bases and at J to 2 bases, leaving 6 bases not matched to a gene. CDR1 is SGHNT and CDR2 is YYREEE in the germline V gene (reference sequence). The length of the CDR3 is 17 residues.

J is TRBJ2-7 and V is TRBV23-1; perhaps TRBD1 as D (5 bases). Being an ORF, TRBV23-1 has a function that is uncertain. Trimming pared 11 bases from V and 6 bases from J, leaving 20 bases between. This CDR3 is built from 13 residues. The DNA for the CDR3 is TGCGCCCAGAGACGGGCAGGGAAGTCCGAGCAGTACGTC. It yields the protein CAQRRAGKSEQYV.

The rearrangement uses TRBV7-9 and TRBJ1-2, with a tentative D call TRBD1 (6 bases). Trimming cost V 5 bases and J 7 bases, with 11 bases left between them. Per the germline V gene, CDR1 is SEHNR and CDR2 is FQNEAQ (reference sequence). The length of the CDR3 is 12 residues. The CDR3 region has the DNA TGTGCCAGCAGCGTACAGGGTTTTGGCTACACCTTC. This encodes CASSVQGFGYTF.

This clone was counted once. The gene calls are TRBV4-3 and TRBJ2-2; D unresolved. V lost 0 bases to trimming and J lost 6 bases, with 11 bases between them. Germline loops: CDR1 LGHNA, CDR2 YSLEER. This CDR3 has 15 amino acids. In nucleotides, the CDR3 is TGCGCCAGCAGCCAAGATCTACACCCTCCCGGGGAGCTGTTTTTT. This sequence encodes CASSQDLHPPGELFF.

This chain joins TRBV7-2 and TRBJ2-2; D is undetermined. Per the germline V gene, CDR1 is SGHTA and CDR2 is FQGNSA. V dropped 4 bases and J dropped 1 base, with 7 bases sitting between them. The CDR3 totals 14 residues. CDR3 amino acids: CASSSAGNTGELFF. Here the CDR3 DNA reads TGTGCCAGCAGCTCGGCAGGGAACACCGGGGAGCTGTTTTTT.